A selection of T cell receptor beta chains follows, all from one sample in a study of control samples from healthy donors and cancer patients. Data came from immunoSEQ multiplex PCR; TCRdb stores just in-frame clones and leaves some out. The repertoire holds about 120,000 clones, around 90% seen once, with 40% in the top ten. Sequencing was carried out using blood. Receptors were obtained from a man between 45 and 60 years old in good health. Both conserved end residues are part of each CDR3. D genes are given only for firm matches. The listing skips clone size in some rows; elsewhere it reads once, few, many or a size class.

cdr3_nt: TGTGCCAGCAGCCCAGGGAGGGGTAATGAAAAACTGTTTTTT
cdr3_aa: CASSPGRGNEKLFF
d_call: -
clone_size: -
j_call: TRBJ1-4
v_call: TRBV5-5

cdr3_nt: TGTGCCAGCAGTGTCTCAGGGATCCCCTACGAGCAGTACTTC
cdr3_aa: CASSVSGIPYEQYF
d_call: -
clone_size: -
j_call: TRBJ2-7
v_call: TRBV27

cdr3_nt: TGTGCCAGTAGTCCGAAGGACAGGTTATTTAACTATGGCTACACCTTC
cdr3_aa: CASSPKDRLFNYGYTF
d_call: TRBD1
clone_size: -
j_call: TRBJ1-2
v_call: TRBV19

cdr3_nt: TGCAGCGTTGACGAGACAGAAAAAGAGACCCAGTACTTC
cdr3_aa: CSVDETEKETQYF
d_call: -
clone_size: -
j_call: TRBJ2-5
v_call: TRBV29-1

cdr3_nt: TGTGCCAGCAGCTCACAGGGTTACCAAGAGACCCAGTACTTC
cdr3_aa: CASSSQGYQETQYF
d_call: -
clone_size: -
j_call: TRBJ2-5
v_call: TRBV7-7

cdr3_nt: TGCGCCAGCAGCCAAGTTGGGGGAAGCACAGATACGCAGTATTTT
cdr3_aa: CASSQVGGSTDTQYF
d_call: -
clone_size: -
j_call: TRBJ2-3
v_call: TRBV4-3

cdr3_nt: TGTGCCAGTAGCCCTTCGGGACTTAGCAATCAGCCCCAGCATTTT
cdr3_aa: CASSPSGLSNQPQHF
d_call: -
clone_size: -
j_call: TRBJ1-5
v_call: TRBV19

cdr3_nt: TGTGCCAGTAGTATATATCCGGGACCGGGAACCTACGAGCAGTACTTC
cdr3_aa: CASSIYPGPGTYEQYF
d_call: -
clone_size: -
j_call: TRBJ2-7
v_call: TRBV19

cdr3_nt: TGTGCCAGCTCCCGGGACGGGCCGAACACTGAAGCTTTCTTT
cdr3_aa: CASSRDGPNTEAFF
d_call: -
clone_size: -
j_call: TRBJ1-1
v_call: TRBV18

cdr3_nt: TGTGCCAGCAGTTTAACCGGGACAAGGGATTACAATGAGCAGTTCTTC
cdr3_aa: CASSLTGTRDYNEQFF
d_call: -
clone_size: -
j_call: TRBJ2-1
v_call: TRBV27

cdr3_nt: TGTGCCAGCAGTGATAAAGGACAGGGGGGAAGGAACGGCTACACCTTC
cdr3_aa: CASSDKGQGGRNGYTF
d_call: TRBD1
clone_size: -
j_call: TRBJ1-2
v_call: TRBV6-1

cdr3_nt: TGTGCCAGCAGTGCAGGGACAGGGGGAGCCTATGGCTACACCTTC
cdr3_aa: CASSAGTGGAYGYTF
d_call: TRBD1
clone_size: -
j_call: TRBJ1-2
v_call: TRBV2

cdr3_nt: TGTGCCAGCAGTTCCCAGAGGTCGGGGAATTACGAGCAGTACTTC
cdr3_aa: CASSSQRSGNYEQYF
d_call: -
clone_size: -
j_call: TRBJ2-7
v_call: TRBV28

cdr3_nt: TGTGCCAGCACCCCGAGGGGGGTAGAGGGGGAGACCCAGTACTTC
cdr3_aa: CASTPRGVEGETQYF
d_call: -
clone_size: -
j_call: TRBJ2-5
v_call: TRBV9

cdr3_nt: TGTGCCAGCAGCGTAGCAGGACTAGGGGGAGTGACGCAGTATTTT
cdr3_aa: CASSVAGLGGVTQYF
d_call: -
clone_size: -
j_call: TRBJ2-3
v_call: TRBV9

cdr3_nt: TGTGCCAGCAGCTTGGACCCTTCGAGCGGTGAAGCTTTCTTT
cdr3_aa: CASSLDPSSGEAFF
d_call: -
clone_size: -
j_call: TRBJ1-1
v_call: TRBV5-4

cdr3_nt: TGTGCCAGCAGCTTAGTTAGAGGGCTTCCCTACGAGCAGTACTTC
cdr3_aa: CASSLVRGLPYEQYF
d_call: -
clone_size: -
j_call: TRBJ2-7
v_call: TRBV11-2

cdr3_nt: TGTGCCAGCAGCTCAACACCGCACAGCCGACGGGAGGGAGCTTTCTTT
cdr3_aa: CASSSTPHSRREGAFF
d_call: -
clone_size: once
j_call: TRBJ1-1
v_call: TRBV7-8

cdr3_nt: TGCGCCAGCAGCGACCTGACTAGCGGACAAGAGACCCAGTACTTC
cdr3_aa: CASSDLTSGQETQYF
d_call: TRBD2
clone_size: -
j_call: TRBJ2-5
v_call: TRBV5-1

cdr3_nt: TGCAGCGTTCGAGTCCGGACAGGGTCAGATACGCAGTATTTT
cdr3_aa: CSVRVRTGSDTQYF
d_call: TRBD1
clone_size: -
j_call: TRBJ2-3
v_call: TRBV29-1

cdr3_nt: TGTGCCAGCAGTTTGGGGCCAGGGAGGGCCAATCAGCCCCAGCATTTT
cdr3_aa: CASSLGPGRANQPQHF
d_call: -
clone_size: -
j_call: TRBJ1-5
v_call: TRBV6-6

cdr3_nt: TGTGCCAGTAGTATAGGCCAGGGTAACGTGAATACGCAGTATTTT
cdr3_aa: CASSIGQGNVNTQYF
d_call: -
clone_size: -
j_call: TRBJ2-3
v_call: TRBV19

cdr3_nt: TGTGCCAGCAGCTTAGTGGGGGGGAATGAGCAGTTCTTC
cdr3_aa: CASSLVGGNEQFF
d_call: TRBD2
clone_size: -
j_call: TRBJ2-1
v_call: TRBV7-7

cdr3_nt: TGTGCCAGCAGTCCGATAAATAAGGGGGTCGGGGAGCTGTTTTTT
cdr3_aa: CASSPINKGVGELFF
d_call: -
clone_size: -
j_call: TRBJ2-2
v_call: TRBV14

cdr3_nt: TGTGCCAGCAGCACTAAAACACAGGGAACCGCTAACTATGGCTACACCTTC
cdr3_aa: CASSTKTQGTANYGYTF
d_call: -
clone_size: -
j_call: TRBJ1-2
v_call: TRBV21-1

cdr3_nt: TGCAGTGCTAGTGACCGCCTAGGGGCCTACGAGCAGTACTTC
cdr3_aa: CSASDRLGAYEQYF
d_call: -
clone_size: -
j_call: TRBJ2-7
v_call: TRBV20-1

cdr3_nt: TGTGCCAGCAGAATTGCGGGGGACACTGAAGCTTTCTTT
cdr3_aa: CASRIAGDTEAFF
d_call: -
clone_size: -
j_call: TRBJ1-1
v_call: TRBV28

cdr3_nt: TGTGCCAGCAGCCTAATAGGGACACTGAACGATGGCTACACCTTC
cdr3_aa: CASSLIGTLNDGYTF
d_call: -
clone_size: -
j_call: TRBJ1-2
v_call: TRBV5-6

cdr3_nt: TGTGCCAGCAGCTTAGGACAGGGGTTGGGGACCCAGTACTTC
cdr3_aa: CASSLGQGLGTQYF
d_call: TRBD1
clone_size: -
j_call: TRBJ2-5
v_call: TRBV11-2

cdr3_nt: TGTGCCAGCAGCTTGACAGAGGGCTCTGGGGCCAACGTCCTGACTTTC
cdr3_aa: CASSLTEGSGANVLTF
d_call: -
clone_size: once
j_call: TRBJ2-6
v_call: TRBV7-9

cdr3_nt: TGTGCCAGCAGCTGGGGACAGGGGGCTTCCTACGAGCAGTACTTC
cdr3_aa: CASSWGQGASYEQYF
d_call: TRBD1
clone_size: -
j_call: TRBJ2-7
v_call: TRBV5-4

cdr3_nt: TGTGCCAGCAGTTACAGGGACACCGGGGAGCTGTTTTTT
cdr3_aa: CASSYRDTGELFF
d_call: -
clone_size: -
j_call: TRBJ2-2
v_call: TRBV6-2/TRBV6-3

cdr3_nt: TGTGCCAGTAGTATAGCGGGGACTGGTTACAATGAGCAGTTCTTC
cdr3_aa: CASSIAGTGYNEQFF
d_call: -
clone_size: once
j_call: TRBJ2-1
v_call: TRBV19

cdr3_nt: TGTGCCAGCAGCATACTTCAGGGGGTCAATTCACCCCTCCACTTT
cdr3_aa: CASSILQGVNSPLHF
d_call: TRBD1
clone_size: -
j_call: TRBJ1-6
v_call: TRBV7-2

cdr3_nt: TGCAGCGTTGAAGATCCCAGGGACAGGGGCTCTGGAAACACCATATATTTT
cdr3_aa: CSVEDPRDRGSGNTIYF
d_call: TRBD1
clone_size: -
j_call: TRBJ1-3
v_call: TRBV29-1

cdr3_nt: TGTGCCAGCAGCTTATATACAGGGGATCCTGTATTCGCACCCCTCCACTTT
cdr3_aa: CASSLYTGDPVFAPLHF
d_call: TRBD1
clone_size: -
j_call: TRBJ1-6
v_call: TRBV5-6

cdr3_nt: TGCGCCAGCAGCCTTGGGGACAGGCGGTATGGCTACACCTTC
cdr3_aa: CASSLGDRRYGYTF
d_call: TRBD1
clone_size: -
j_call: TRBJ1-2
v_call: TRBV4-1

cdr3_nt: TGTGCCAGCAGCCGGGGCCGAGGGAATGAGCAGTTCTTC
cdr3_aa: CASSRGRGNEQFF
d_call: -
clone_size: -
j_call: TRBJ2-1
v_call: TRBV3-1/TRBV3-2

cdr3_nt: TGTGCCAGCAGTTCCTTGGACAGGGCCCCTCCAGATACGCAGTATTTT
cdr3_aa: CASSSLDRAPPDTQYF
d_call: TRBD1
clone_size: once
j_call: TRBJ2-3
v_call: TRBV6-2/TRBV6-3

cdr3_nt: TGCGCCAGCAGCCAAGGCGAAGGGGCTGGAAACACCATATATTTT
cdr3_aa: CASSQGEGAGNTIYF
d_call: -
clone_size: -
j_call: TRBJ1-3
v_call: TRBV4-1

cdr3_nt: TGCAGCGCCGCGGAAGTAGGTCTTTCTGAAGCTTTCTTT
cdr3_aa: CSAAEVGLSEAFF
d_call: -
clone_size: -
j_call: TRBJ1-1
v_call: TRBV29-1

cdr3_nt: TGTGCCTGGAGTGTTGGGGCCAGCACTGAAGCTTTCTTT
cdr3_aa: CAWSVGASTEAFF
d_call: -
clone_size: -
j_call: TRBJ1-1
v_call: TRBV30

cdr3_nt: TGCGCCAGCAGCTTGGGAATGGGTGGCTACACCTTC
cdr3_aa: CASSLGMGGYTF
d_call: -
clone_size: -
j_call: TRBJ1-2
v_call: TRBV5-1

cdr3_nt: TGTGCCAGCAGTTCTACAATGTACCAAGAGACCCAGTACTTC
cdr3_aa: CASSSTMYQETQYF
d_call: -
clone_size: -
j_call: TRBJ2-5
v_call: TRBV27

cdr3_nt: TGTGCCAGTAGTAACGGAGGGGGCGCATTTGGCTACACCTTC
cdr3_aa: CASSNGGGAFGYTF
d_call: TRBD1
clone_size: -
j_call: TRBJ1-2
v_call: TRBV19

cdr3_nt: TGTGCCAGCATGCGGCGGGAGAACACTGAAGCTTTCTTT
cdr3_aa: CASMRRENTEAFF
d_call: -
clone_size: -
j_call: TRBJ1-1
v_call: TRBV25-1